The next 14 T cell receptor beta chains were all read from a single sample in a study of blood T cell repertoires in COVID-19. The table came from immunoSEQ multiplex PCR; TCRdb's copy has only in-frame clones and leaves some out. Of about 120,000 clones in the sample, less than 95% were seen once. The sample taken for sequencing was peripheral blood. The receptors come from a human donor with active COVID-19. The donor label of this sample is uncertain.

CDR3 nucleotide sequence: TGTGCCAGCAGCCCCTCGCAGGGCGGTCAGCCCCAGCATTTT. Translation: CASSPSQGGQPQHF. This sequence joins TRBV7-2 and TRBJ1-5, with D tentatively TRBD1 (5 bases). CDR1 SGHTA and CDR2 FQGNSA come from the germline V gene. This CDR3 is built from 14 residues. V was shortened by 5 bases and J by 6 bases, with 14 bases between the two germline ends.

This sequence joins TRBV27 and TRBJ2-7; 12 bases agree with TRBD1. This CDR3 has 13 residues. Germline values: CDR1 MNHEY, CDR2 SMNVEV (reference sequence). The V segment lost 9 bases and the J segment 3 bases; nucleotides outside the gene matches: 3. CDR3 in amino acids: CARGQGANYEQYF. The CDR3 DNA reads TGTGCCAGGGGACAGGGGGCCAACTACGAGCAGTACTTC.

This clone was counted once. The chain employs TRBV5-6 and TRBJ2-3; 12 bases match TRBD2. Trimming took 0 bases from V and 2 from J; bases not matched to a gene: 4. The germline gives CDR1 SGHDT, CDR2 YYEEEE. The CDR3 runs 17 residues. In DNA, the CDR3 is TGTGCCAGCAGCTTGGCGACTAGCGGGGGCCTCACAGATACGCAGTATTTT. Translating it yields CASSLATSGGLTDTQYF.

V is TRBV6-2 or TRBV6-3 and J is TRBJ2-7, with 9 bases matching TRBD2. Germline-derived CDR1 and CDR2 are MNHEY and SVGEGT. The CDR3 spans 15 residues. Germline trimming cut 3 bases from V and 3 bases from J; bases unmatched to any gene: 6. DNA of the CDR3: TGTGCCAGCAGTTATGCGACTAGCGGTAGCTACGAGCAGTACTTC. It encodes CASSYATSGSYEQYF.

The rearrangement uses TRBV6-5 and TRBJ1-3; possible D gene TRBD1, 5 bases. The CDR3 spans 14 residues. The V end lost 2 bases, the J end lost 2 bases, and 7 bases lay between the germline ends. Germline V gene lookup returns CDR1 MNHEY and CDR2 SVGAGI. This CDR3 is CASSYDSTGNTIYF. The DNA of the CDR3 is TGTGCCAGCAGTTACGACAGTACTGGAAACACCATATATTTT.

J is TRBJ1-2 and V is TRBV7-8; 7 bases match TRBD1. There are 21 residues in the CDR3. Germline loops: CDR1 SGHVS, CDR2 FQNEAQ. V lost 5 bases to trimming and J lost 2 bases; unmatched junction nucleotides: 26. CDR3 bases: TGTGCCAGCAGCCACTACTGGACCGACGTAGCGAAGGGACAGATGAACTATGGCTACACCTTC. Translated: CASSHYWTDVAKGQMNYGYTF. The variable domain in full, with the rest retrieved from reference TRBV7-8 and TRBJ1-2, is GAGVSQSPRYKVAKRGQDVALRCDPISGHVSLFWYQQALGQGPEFLTYFQNEAQLDKSGLPSDRFFAERPEGSVSTLKIQRTQQEDSAVYLCASSHYWTDVAKGQMNYGYTFGSGTRLTVV.

V usage is TRBV6-2 or TRBV6-3 and J usage is TRBJ1-3; the D gene is possibly TRBD1 (5 bases). The CDR3 loop spans 18 amino acids. V lost 0 bases, J lost 5 bases, and 20 bases lay in between. The germline V gene has CDR1 MNHEY and CDR2 SVGEGT. The CDR3 coding sequence is TGTGCCAGCAGTTACTCGACCCCCAGGACAACATCAAGAAACACCATATATTTT. Amino acid sequence: CASSYSTPRTTSRNTIYF.

The J gene is TRBJ1-2, the V gene TRBV4-3, with a tentative D call TRBD1 (6 bases). The CDR3 has 15 amino acids. Per germline, CDR1 LGHNA and CDR2 YSLEER. The germline V and J ends were trimmed by 4 bases and 1 base, with 13 bases remaining between them. The CDR3: CASSPGTSSNYGYTF. The DNA for the CDR3 is TGCGCCAGCAGCCCTGGGACATCTAGTAACTATGGCTACACCTTC.

This chain joins TRBV4-2 and TRBJ2-2; TRBD2 matches at 7 bases. This CDR3 comprises 16 residues. With 1 base clipped from V and 6 bases from J, the junction kept 8 bases outside the gene matches. Germline-derived CDR1 and CDR2 are LGHNA and YNFKEQ. This chain's CDR3 is CASSQVTQGGAGELFF. The CDR3 nucleotides are TGTGCCAGCAGCCAAGTTACTCAGGGAGGGGCCGGGGAGCTGTTTTTT.

The CDR3 DNA sequence: TGTGCCAGCAGCCTTACAAACCAGGGGGAAAAACTGTTTTTT. Translation: CASSLTNQGEKLFF. The chain is built from TRBV5-4 and TRBJ1-4; D possibly corresponds to TRBD1 (6 bases). The germline gives CDR1 SGHNT, CDR2 YYREEE (reference sequence). This CDR3 is built from 14 residues. Trimming removed 4 bases at V and 8 bases at J, with 15 bases between.

The V call is TRBV24-1, the J call TRBJ2-3; 14 bases map to TRBD2. The CDR3 extends over 17 amino acids. V lost 4 bases, J lost 3 bases, and 5 bases stayed unmatched. Germline V gives CDR1 KGHDR, CDR2 SFDVKD. CDR3 residues: CATSEPGTSGGTDTQYF. CDR3 bases: TGTGCCACCAGTGAGCCCGGGACTAGCGGGGGAACAGATACGCAGTATTTT.

This clone was observed once. The chain joins TRBV19 to TRBJ2-1; TRBD2 matches 11 bases. The CDR3 is made up of 15 amino acids. Germline CDR1 reads LNHDA; CDR2 reads SQIVND (reference sequence). The ends lost 4 bases at V and 7 bases at J; junction bases unmatched: 6. CDR3 residues: CASSSNSGGENEQFF. The CDR3 coding sequence is TGTGCCAGTAGTAGCAATAGCGGGGGGGAGAATGAGCAGTTCTTC. The variable domain in full, with the rest retrieved from reference TRBV19 and TRBJ2-1, is DGGITQSPKYLFRKEGQNVTLSCEQNLNHDAMYWYRQDPGQGLRLIYYSQIVNDFQKGDIAEGYSVSREKKESFPLTVTSAQKNPTAFYLCASSSNSGGENEQFFGPGTRLTVL.

The chain carries TRBV28 and TRBJ1-1; the D is unclear. V lost 6 bases and J 0 bases, leaving 11 bases between the germline ends. Germline V lookup: CDR1 MDHEN, CDR2 SYDVKM. This CDR3 comprises 14 residues. DNA of the CDR3: TGTGCCAGCAGCATCGAGGTTATGAACACTGAAGCTTTCTTT. The encoded protein is CASSIEVMNTEAFF.

V gene TRBV6-6 combines with J gene TRBJ1-3, with 7 positions matching TRBD1. J gave up 3 bases and V 5 bases, and 1 base lay outside the gene matches. There are 13 residues in the CDR3. The germline V gene has CDR1 MNHNY and CDR2 SVGAGI (reference sequence). The CDR3 nucleotides are TGTGCCAGCAGTGACAGGGTTGGAAACACCATATATTTT. Protein: CASSDRVGNTIYF.